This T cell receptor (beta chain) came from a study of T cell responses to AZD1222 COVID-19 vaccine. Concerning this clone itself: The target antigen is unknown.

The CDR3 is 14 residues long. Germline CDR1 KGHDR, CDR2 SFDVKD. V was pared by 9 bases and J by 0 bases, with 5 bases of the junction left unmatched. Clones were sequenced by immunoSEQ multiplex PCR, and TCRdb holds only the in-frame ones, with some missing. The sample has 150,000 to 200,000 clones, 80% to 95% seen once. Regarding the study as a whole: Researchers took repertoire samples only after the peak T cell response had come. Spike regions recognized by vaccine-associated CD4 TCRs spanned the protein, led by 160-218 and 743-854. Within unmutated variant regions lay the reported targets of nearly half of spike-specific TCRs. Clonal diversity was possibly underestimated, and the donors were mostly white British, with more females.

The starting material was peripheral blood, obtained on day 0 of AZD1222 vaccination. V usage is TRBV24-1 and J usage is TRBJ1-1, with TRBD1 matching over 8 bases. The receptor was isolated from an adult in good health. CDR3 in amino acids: CATAAGGLNTEAFF. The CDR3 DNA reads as TGTGCCACCGCGGCAGGGGGCCTGAACACTGAAGCTTTCTTT.